This TCR beta chain is from a study of graft-versus-host responses after intestinal transplantation. In germline, CDR1 is ENHRY, CDR2 SYGVKD. This CDR3 contains 14 residues. The ends were cut back, 0 bases at V and 3 bases at J, with 9 bases in the middle. Generated by immunoSEQ multiplex PCR, the TCRdb table keeps only in-frame clones and is missing some. The sample carries some 27,000 clones, about 94% recorded once. This clone was found once. This chain uses TRBV10-3 with TRBJ2-7; D is possibly TRBD2 (6 bases). The source was PBMCs, collected more than 29 days after intestinal transplant. This clonotype was obtained from a human patient who received an intestinal transplant, so some T cells may come from the graft donor. The CDR3 loop is CAISESSGGYEQYF. CDR3 nucleotides: TGTGCCATCAGTGAGTCTAGCGGCGGCTACGAGCAGTACTTC.